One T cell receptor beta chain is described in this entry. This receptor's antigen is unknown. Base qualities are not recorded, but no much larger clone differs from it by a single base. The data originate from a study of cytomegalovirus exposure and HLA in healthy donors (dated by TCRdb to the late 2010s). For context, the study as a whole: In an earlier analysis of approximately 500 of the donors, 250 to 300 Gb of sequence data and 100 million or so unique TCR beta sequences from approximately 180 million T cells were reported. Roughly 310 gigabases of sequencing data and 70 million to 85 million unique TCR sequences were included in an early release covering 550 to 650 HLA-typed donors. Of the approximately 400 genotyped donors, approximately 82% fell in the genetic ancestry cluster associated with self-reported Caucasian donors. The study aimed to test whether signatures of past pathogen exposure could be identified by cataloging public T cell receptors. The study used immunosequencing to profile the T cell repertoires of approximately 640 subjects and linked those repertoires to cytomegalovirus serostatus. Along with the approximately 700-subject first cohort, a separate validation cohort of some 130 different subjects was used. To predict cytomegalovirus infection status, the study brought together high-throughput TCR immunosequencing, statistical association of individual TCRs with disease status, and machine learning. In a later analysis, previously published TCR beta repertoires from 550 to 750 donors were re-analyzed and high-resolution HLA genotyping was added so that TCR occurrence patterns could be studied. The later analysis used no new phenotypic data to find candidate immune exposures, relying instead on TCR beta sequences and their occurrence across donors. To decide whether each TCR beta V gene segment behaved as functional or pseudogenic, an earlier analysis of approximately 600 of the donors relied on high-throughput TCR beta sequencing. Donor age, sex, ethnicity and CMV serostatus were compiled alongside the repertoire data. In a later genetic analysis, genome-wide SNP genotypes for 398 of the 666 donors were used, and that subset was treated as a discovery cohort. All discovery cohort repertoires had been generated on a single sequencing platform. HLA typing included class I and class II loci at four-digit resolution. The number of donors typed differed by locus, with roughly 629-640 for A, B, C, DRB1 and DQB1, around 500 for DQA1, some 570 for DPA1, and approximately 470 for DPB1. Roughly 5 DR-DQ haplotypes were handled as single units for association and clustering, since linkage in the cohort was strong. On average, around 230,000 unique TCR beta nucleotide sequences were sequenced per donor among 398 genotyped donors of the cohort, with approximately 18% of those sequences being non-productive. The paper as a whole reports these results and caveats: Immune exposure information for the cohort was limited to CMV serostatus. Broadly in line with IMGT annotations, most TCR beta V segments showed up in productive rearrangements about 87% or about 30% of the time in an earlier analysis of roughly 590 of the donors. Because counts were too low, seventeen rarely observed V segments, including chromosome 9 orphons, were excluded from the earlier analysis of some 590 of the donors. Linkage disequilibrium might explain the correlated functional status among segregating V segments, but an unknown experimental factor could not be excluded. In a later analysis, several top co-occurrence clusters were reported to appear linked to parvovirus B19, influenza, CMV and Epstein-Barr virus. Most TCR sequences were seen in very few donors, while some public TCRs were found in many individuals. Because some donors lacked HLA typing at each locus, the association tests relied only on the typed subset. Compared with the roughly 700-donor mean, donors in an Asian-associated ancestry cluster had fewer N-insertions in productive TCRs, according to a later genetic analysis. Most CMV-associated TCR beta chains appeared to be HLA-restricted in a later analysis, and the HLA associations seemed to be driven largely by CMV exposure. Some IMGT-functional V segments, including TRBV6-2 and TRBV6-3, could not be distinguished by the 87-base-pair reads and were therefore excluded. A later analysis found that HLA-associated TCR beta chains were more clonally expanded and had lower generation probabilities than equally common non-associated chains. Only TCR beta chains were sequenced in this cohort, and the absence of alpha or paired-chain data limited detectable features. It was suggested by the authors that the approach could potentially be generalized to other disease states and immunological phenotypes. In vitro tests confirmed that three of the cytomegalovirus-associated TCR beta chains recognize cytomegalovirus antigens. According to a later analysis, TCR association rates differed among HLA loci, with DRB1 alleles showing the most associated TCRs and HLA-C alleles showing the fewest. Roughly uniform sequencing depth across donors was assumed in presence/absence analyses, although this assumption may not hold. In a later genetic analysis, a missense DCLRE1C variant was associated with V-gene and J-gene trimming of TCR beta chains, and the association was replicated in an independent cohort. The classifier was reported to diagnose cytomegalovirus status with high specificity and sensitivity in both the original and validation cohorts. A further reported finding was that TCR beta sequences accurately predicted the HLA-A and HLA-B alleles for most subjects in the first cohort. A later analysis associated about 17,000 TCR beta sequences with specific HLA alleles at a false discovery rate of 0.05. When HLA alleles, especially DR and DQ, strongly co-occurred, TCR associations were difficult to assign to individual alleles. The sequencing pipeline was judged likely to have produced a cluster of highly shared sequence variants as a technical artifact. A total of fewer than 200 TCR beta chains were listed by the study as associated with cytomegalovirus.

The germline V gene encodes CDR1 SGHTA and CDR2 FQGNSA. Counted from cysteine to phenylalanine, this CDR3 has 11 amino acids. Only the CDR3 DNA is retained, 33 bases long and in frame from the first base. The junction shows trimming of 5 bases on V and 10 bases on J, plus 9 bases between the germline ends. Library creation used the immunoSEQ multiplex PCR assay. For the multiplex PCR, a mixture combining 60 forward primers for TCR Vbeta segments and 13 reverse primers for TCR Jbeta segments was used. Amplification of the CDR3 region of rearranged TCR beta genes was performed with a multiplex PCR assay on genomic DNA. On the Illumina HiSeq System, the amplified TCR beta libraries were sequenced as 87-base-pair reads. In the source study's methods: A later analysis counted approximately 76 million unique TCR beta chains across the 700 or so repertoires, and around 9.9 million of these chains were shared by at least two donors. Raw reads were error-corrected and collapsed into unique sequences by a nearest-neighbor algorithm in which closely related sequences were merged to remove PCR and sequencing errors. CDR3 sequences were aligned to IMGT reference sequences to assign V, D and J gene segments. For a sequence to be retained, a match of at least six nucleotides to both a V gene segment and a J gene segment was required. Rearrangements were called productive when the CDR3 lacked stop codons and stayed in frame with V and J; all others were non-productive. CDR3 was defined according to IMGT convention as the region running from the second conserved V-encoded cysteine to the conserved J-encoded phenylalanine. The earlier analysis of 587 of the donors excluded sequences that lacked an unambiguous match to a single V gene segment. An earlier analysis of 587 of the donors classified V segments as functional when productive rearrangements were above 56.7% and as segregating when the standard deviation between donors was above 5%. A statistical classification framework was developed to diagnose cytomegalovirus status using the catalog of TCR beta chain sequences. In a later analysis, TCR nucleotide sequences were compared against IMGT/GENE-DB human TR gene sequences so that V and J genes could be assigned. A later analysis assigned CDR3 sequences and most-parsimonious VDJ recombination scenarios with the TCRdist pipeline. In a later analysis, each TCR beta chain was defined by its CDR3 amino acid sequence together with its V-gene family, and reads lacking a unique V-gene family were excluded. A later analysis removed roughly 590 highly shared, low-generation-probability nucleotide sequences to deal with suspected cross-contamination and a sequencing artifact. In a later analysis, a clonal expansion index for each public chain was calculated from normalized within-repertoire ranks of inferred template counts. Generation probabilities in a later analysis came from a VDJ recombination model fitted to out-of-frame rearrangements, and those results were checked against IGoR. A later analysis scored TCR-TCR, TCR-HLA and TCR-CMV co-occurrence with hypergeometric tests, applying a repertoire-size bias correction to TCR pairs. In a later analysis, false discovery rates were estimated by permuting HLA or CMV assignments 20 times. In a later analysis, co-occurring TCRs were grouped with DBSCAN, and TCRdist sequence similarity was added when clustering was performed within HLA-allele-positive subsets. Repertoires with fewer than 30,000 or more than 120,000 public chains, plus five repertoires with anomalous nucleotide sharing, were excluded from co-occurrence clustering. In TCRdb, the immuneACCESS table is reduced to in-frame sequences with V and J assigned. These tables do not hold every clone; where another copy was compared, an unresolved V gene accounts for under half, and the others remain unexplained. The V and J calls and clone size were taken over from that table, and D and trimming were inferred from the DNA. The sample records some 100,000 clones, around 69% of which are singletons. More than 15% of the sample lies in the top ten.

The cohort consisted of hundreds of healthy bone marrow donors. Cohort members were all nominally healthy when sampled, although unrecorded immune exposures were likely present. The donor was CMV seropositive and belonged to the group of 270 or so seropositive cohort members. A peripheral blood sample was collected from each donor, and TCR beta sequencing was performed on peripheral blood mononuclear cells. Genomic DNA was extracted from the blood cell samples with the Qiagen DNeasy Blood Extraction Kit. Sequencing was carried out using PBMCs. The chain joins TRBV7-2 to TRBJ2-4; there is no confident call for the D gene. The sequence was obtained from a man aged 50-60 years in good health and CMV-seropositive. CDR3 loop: CASSPLGIQYF. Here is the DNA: TGTGCCAGCAGCCCCCTCGGGATTCAGTACTTC.